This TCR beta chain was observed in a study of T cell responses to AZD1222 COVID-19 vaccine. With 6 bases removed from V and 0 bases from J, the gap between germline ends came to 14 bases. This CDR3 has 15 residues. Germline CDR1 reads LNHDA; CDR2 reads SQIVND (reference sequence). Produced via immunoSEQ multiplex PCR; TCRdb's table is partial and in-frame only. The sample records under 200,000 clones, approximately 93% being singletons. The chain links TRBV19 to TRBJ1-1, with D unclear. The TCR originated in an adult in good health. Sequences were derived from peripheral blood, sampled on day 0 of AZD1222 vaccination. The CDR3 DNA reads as TGTGCCAGTAGGAATCGCGGGCGATTGAACACTGAAGCTTTCTTT. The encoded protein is CASRNRGRLNTEAFF. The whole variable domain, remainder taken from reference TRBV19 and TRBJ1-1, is DGGITQSPKYLFRKEGQNVTLSCEQNLNHDAMYWYRQDPGQGLRLIYYSQIVNDFQKGDIAEGYSVSREKKESFPLTVTSAQKNPTAFYLCASRNRGRLNTEAFFGQGTRLTVV.